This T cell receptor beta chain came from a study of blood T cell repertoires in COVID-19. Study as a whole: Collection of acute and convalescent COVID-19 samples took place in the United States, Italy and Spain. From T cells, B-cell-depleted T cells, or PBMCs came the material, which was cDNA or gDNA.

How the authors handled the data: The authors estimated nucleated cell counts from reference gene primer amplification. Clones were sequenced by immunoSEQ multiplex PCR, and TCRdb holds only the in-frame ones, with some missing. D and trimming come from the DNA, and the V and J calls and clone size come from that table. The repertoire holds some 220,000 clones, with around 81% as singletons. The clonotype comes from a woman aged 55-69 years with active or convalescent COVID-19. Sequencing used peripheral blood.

The CDR3 DNA sequence: TGTGCCATCAGTGAAAGTCTTGCTCTAGCGGGGGCCAAATACGAGCAGTACTTC. Its translation: CAISESLALAGAKYEQYF. The rearrangement links TRBV10-3 to TRBJ2-7, with 10 bases lining up with TRBD2. The CDR3 loop spans 18 amino acids. The germline V gene encodes CDR1 ENHRY and CDR2 SYGVKD. Trimming cost V 3 bases and J 4 bases; bases outside gene matches: 15.